This T cell receptor (beta chain) is from a study of T cell responses to AZD1222 COVID-19 vaccine. The CDR3 totals 15 residues. The germline V gene encodes CDR1 SGHDN and CDR2 FVKESK. V was trimmed by 1 base and J by 7 bases, leaving 17 bases between them. Method: immunoSEQ multiplex PCR; TCRdb's copy keeps in-frame clones and lacks some. This table holds under 200,000 clones, approximately 89% found once. General observations from the study: Most donors were white British and more were female, and clonal diversity was possibly underestimated.

This clone was counted once. What it recognizes is unknown. This TCR was recovered from an adult in good health. Here the sequenced sample was peripheral blood, taken on day 0 of AZD1222 vaccination. This chain uses TRBV14 with TRBJ2-7; D perhaps matches TRBD1 (6 bases). The CDR3 region is CASSQGLQGYGEQYF. The CDR3 nucleotides read TGTGCCAGCAGCCAAGGGTTACAGGGTTATGGGGAGCAGTACTTC.